This T cell receptor beta chain was obtained from a study of regulatory T cells in long-lasting Graves disease. Concerning this clonotype: Its antigen remains unidentified. This may be a read error: a much more frequent sequence differs by one nucleotide. The CDR3 does not end in the conserved phenylalanine or tryptophan, so this is likely a read error.

Documented time point: persistent/refractory GD, antithyroid drugs over 5 years with positive TRAb. Following extraction of RNA from PBMCs, that RNA was used to make the TCR library. Building the TCR beta libraries relied on iRepertoire HTBI primers, and CDR3 regions underwent Arm-PCR. TCRdb fed the multiplex PCR reads into MiXCR, producing one record per CDR3 protein. The sample has 400,000 to 500,000 distinct CDR3 sequences, 21% seen once; the top ten hold 14%. Study outcomes and limitations: Relative to newly diagnosed Graves' patients, persistent ones had lower TCR diversity.

Between the trimmed V and J ends, which lost 3 bases and 0 bases, there was a span of 13 bases. CDR1 is KGHDR and CDR2 is SFDVKD in the germline V gene. This CDR3 spans 16 amino acids. The sample was peripheral blood mononuclear cells (PBMCs), taken when the disease was refractory, from a patient treated with antithyroid drugs. The V and J genes are TRBV24-1 and TRBJ2-5; D is perhaps TRBD1 or TRBD2 (6 bases each). The TCR comes from a female donor with Graves disease. The CDR3 nucleotides read TGTGCCACCAGTGATACAGGGAGGACGTACCAAGAGACCCAGTACCTC. It yields the protein CATSDTGRTYQETQYL.